This entry lists 30 T cell receptor beta chains sequenced from one sample in a study of siplizumab effects on memory and regulatory T cells. TCRdb's copy holds only in-frame clones and misses some; the assay was immunoSEQ multiplex PCR. The sample contains about 98,000 clones, roughly 92% of which appear only once. Sequences were obtained from CD4+ T cells sorted from blood. All receptors derive from a human donor in good health.

This sequence joins TRBV5-1 and TRBJ2-5; possibly TRBD1 or TRBD2 for D (5 bases each). Germline V CDR1 and CDR2: SGHRS, YFSETQ. There are 14 residues in the CDR3. V lost 3 bases and J lost 1, with 10 bases in between. The CDR3 region is CASSWDVTQETQYF. The CDR3 coding sequence is TGCGCCAGCAGCTGGGACGTCACCCAAGAGACCCAGTACTTC. Full variable domain (outside the CDR3, taken from reference TRBV5-1 and TRBJ2-5): KAGVTQTPRYLIKTRGQQVTLSCSPISGHRSVSWYQQTPGQGLQFLFEYFSETQRNKGNFPGRFSGRQFSNSRSEMNVSTLELGDSALYLCASSWDVTQETQYFGPGTRLLVL.

The V call is TRBV29-1, the J call TRBJ1-3; D might be TRBD1 (5 bases). CDR1 and CDR2 (germline): SQVTM, ANQGSEA. This CDR3 comprises 16 residues. Trimming removed 3 bases from V and 2 bases from J, with 17 bases in between. The CDR3 DNA sequence: TGCAGCGTTGAGTTGGCCCGGGGGGGGGCTGGAAACACCATATATTTT. This gives the protein CSVELARGGAGNTIYF.

The J gene is TRBJ1-2, the V gene TRBV9; TRBD1 matches 10 bases. This CDR3 spans 14 amino acids. J was trimmed by 7 bases and V by 4 bases; bases with no gene match: 7. Germline lookup yields CDR1 SGDLS and CDR2 YYNGEE. CDR3 protein: CASSLGQGTGGYTF. CDR3 in DNA: TGTGCCAGCAGCCTGGGACAGGGGACGGGTGGCTACACCTTC.

J is TRBJ2-2 and V is TRBV18; D call uncertain. Per germline, CDR1 KGHSH and CDR2 LQKENI. The length of the CDR3 is 15 residues. With 3 bases removed from V and 0 bases from J, the gap between germline ends came to 8 bases. The CDR3 protein is CASSPGPTNTGELFF. The DNA for the CDR3 is TGTGCCAGCTCACCCGGACCAACGAACACCGGGGAGCTGTTTTTT.

This chain links TRBV10-3 with TRBJ2-1; 10 positions match TRBD2. Germline V gene lookup returns CDR1 ENHRY and CDR2 SYGVKD. The V gene end was trimmed by 10 bases and the J gene end by 0 bases; junction bases not matched to a gene: 0. The CDR3 length is 13 residues. The CDR3 sequence is CATSGSSYNEQFF. CDR3 nucleotide sequence: TGTGCCACTAGCGGGAGCTCCTACAATGAGCAGTTCTTC.

The chain recombines TRBV28 with TRBJ1-4; D possibly corresponds to TRBD1 (5 bases). This CDR3 has 16 amino acids. V lost 6 bases, J lost 8 bases, and 22 bases lay in between. Germline CDR1 is MDHEN and CDR2 is SYDVKM. CDR3 coding DNA: TGTGCCAGCAGCCCTAATAAGGACACAACGGGAGAAAAACTGTTTTTT. It yields the protein CASSPNKDTTGEKLFF.

This clone was seen a handful of times. This chain links TRBV27 with TRBJ2-5; no definite D call. Per the germline V gene, CDR1 is MNHEY and CDR2 is SMNVEV (reference sequence). The CDR3 has 13 residues. V was shortened by 2 bases and J by 1 base, with 5 bases between the two germline ends. The CDR3 loop reads CASSLAIQETQYF. As DNA, the CDR3 is TGTGCCAGCAGTTTAGCGATCCAAGAGACCCAGTACTTC.

The rearrangement links TRBV5-8 to TRBJ1-2; tentatively, D is TRBD1 (5 bases). The germline CDR1 and CDR2 sequences are SGHTS and YDEGEE. V was pared by 2 bases and J by 3 bases, with 14 bases between. This CDR3 spans 15 amino acids. CDR3 sequence: CASSLWSRGDYGYTF. The CDR3 bases are TGTGCCAGCAGCTTATGGAGTCGGGGCGACTATGGCTACACCTTC.

This chain connects TRBV7-6 to TRBJ2-5; D remains unclear. CDR3 size: 14 residues. The V gene's germline CDR1 is SGHVS and CDR2 FNYEAQ. Deletions cut 1 base from V and 1 base from J, with 7 bases between. As DNA, the CDR3 is TGTGCCAGCAGCTTAGGAAGCGCCCAAGAGACCCAGTACTTC. Its translation: CASSLGSAQETQYF.

This clone was recorded a few times. In the same sample, other DNA sequences code for this CDR3. This chain uses TRBV5-1 with TRBJ1-3; no clear D. The germline CDR1 and CDR2 sequences are SGHRS and YFSETQ. CDR3 length equals 14 residues. Between the trimmed V and J ends, which lost 0 bases and 0 bases, there was a span of 4 bases. The CDR3 is CASSLGASGNTIYF. DNA for the CDR3: TGCGCCAGCAGCTTGGGAGCCTCTGGAAACACCATATATTTT.

The V and J genes are TRBV29-1 and TRBJ1-4; tentative D call: TRBD1 (5 bases). CDR1 is SQVTM and CDR2 is ANQGSEA in the germline V gene. The CDR3 runs 13 residues. Trimming shortened V by 4 bases and J by 4 bases, and 10 bases separated the two germline ends. The DNA for the CDR3 is TGCAGCGTTGGGGGCGACCATAATGAAAAACTGTTTTTT. This translates into CSVGGDHNEKLFF.

This chain joins TRBV4-1 and TRBJ1-4, with D perhaps matching TRBD1 (5 bases). Trimming left V 0 bases short and J 5 bases short, with 16 bases between. CDR3 length: 17 residues. The V gene's germline CDR1 is MGHRA and CDR2 YSYEKL. Here the CDR3 reads CASSQENFQGFNEKLFF. The DNA of the CDR3 is TGCGCCAGCAGCCAAGAAAATTTTCAGGGATTCAATGAAAAACTGTTTTTT.

Only one count was recorded for this clone. The CDR3 region has the DNA TGTGCCAGCAGCCCAAGGCGAGGGGGGAGATCCTACGAGCAGTACTTC. Translated, it gives CASSPRRGGRSYEQYF. The chain recombines TRBV6-6 with TRBJ2-7; perhaps D is TRBD1 or TRBD2 (6 bases each). Germline V gene lookup returns CDR1 MNHNY and CDR2 SVGAGI (reference sequence). Trimming left V 6 bases short and J 1 base short, with 19 bases between. This CDR3 region has 16 residues.

This rearrangement joins TRBV14 to TRBJ2-7; D could derive from TRBD1 or TRBD2 (5 bases each). V was trimmed by 3 bases and J by 2 bases, leaving 20 bases between them. From germline, CDR1 is SGHDN and CDR2 FVKESK. The CDR3 contains 17 residues. The CDR3 is CASSQGDPGRIAYEQYF. The CDR3 coding sequence is TGTGCCAGCAGCCAGGGGGACCCGGGGCGAATAGCCTACGAGCAGTACTTC.

This clone was found once. The CDR3 here is CASSEVHGYTF. In nucleotides, the CDR3 is TGTGCCAGCAGTGAAGTTCATGGCTACACCTTC. The chain has TRBV6-1 and TRBJ1-2, with D unresolved. The CDR3 runs to 11 residues. Per germline, CDR1 MNHNS and CDR2 SASEGT. V was shortened by 1 base and J by 6 bases, with 3 bases between the two germline ends.

The V call is TRBV5-4, the J call TRBJ2-5; 8 bases fit TRBD1. The trim removed 4 bases at V and 4 bases at J, leaving 3 bases unmatched. There are 13 residues in the CDR3. From germline, CDR1 is SGHNT and CDR2 YYREEE (reference sequence). This CDR3 is CASSIDRGETQYF. The CDR3 DNA is TGTGCCAGCAGCATCGACAGGGGAGAGACCCAGTACTTC.

This clone was detected once. This chain joins TRBV9 and TRBJ2-1; tentative D call: TRBD1 (5 bases). V was shortened by 4 bases and J by 1 base, with 9 bases between the two germline ends. The germline V gene has CDR1 SGDLS and CDR2 YYNGEE. The CDR3 loop spans 14 amino acids. CDR3 sequence (DNA): TGTGCCAGCAGCATCACAGGTTCCTACAATGAGCAGTTCTTC. Protein: CASSITGSYNEQFF.

The chain uses TRBV28 and TRBJ2-3, with 9 bases aligning to TRBD2. Germline V gene lookup returns CDR1 MDHEN and CDR2 SYDVKM. With 2 bases clipped from V and 4 bases from J, the junction kept 4 bases outside the gene matches. CDR3 length equals 15 residues. Here the CDR3 reads CASSLLAGPADTQYF. The CDR3 DNA follows: TGTGCCAGCAGTTTACTAGCGGGACCGGCAGATACGCAGTATTTT.

The chain employs TRBV15 and TRBJ2-3, with D unresolved. Trimming took 1 base from V and 3 from J, leaving 5 bases between them. Per germline, CDR1 LNHNV and CDR2 YYDKDF (reference sequence). The CDR3 is 13 amino acids. The CDR3 reads CATSRGSTDTQYF. CDR3 bases: TGTGCCACCAGCAGAGGTAGTACAGATACGCAGTATTTT. The variable domain in full, with the rest retrieved from reference TRBV15 and TRBJ2-3, is DAMVIQNPRYQVTQFGKPVTLSCSQTLNHNVMYWYQQKSSQAPKLLFHYYDKDFNNEADTPDNFQSRRPNTSFCFLDIRSPGLGDTAMYLCATSRGSTDTQYFGPGTRLTVL.

The chain links TRBV19 to TRBJ2-1; 7 bases are shared with TRBD2. V lost 6 bases and J lost 5; bases outside the gene matches: 19. This CDR3 has 18 amino acids. Germline V lookup: CDR1 LNHDA, CDR2 SQIVND (reference sequence). CDR3 sequence (DNA): TGTGCCAGTAGCCCGACTATCCCCGCCAGCGGGATTAACAATGAGCAGTTCTTC. This encodes CASSPTIPASGINNEQFF.

As concerns this clone: A much larger clone differs from this one at a single base, so this may be a read error. This CDR3 is also generated by other DNA sequences in the sample. The chain carries TRBV7-2 and TRBJ1-4; D possibly corresponds to TRBD1 (6 bases). The germline gives CDR1 SGHTA, CDR2 FQGNSA. This CDR3 region has 15 residues. V was pared by 1 base and J by 0 bases, with 6 bases between. In DNA form, the CDR3 reads TGTGCCAGCAGCTTAGACAGGGCAACTAATGAAAAACTGTTTTTT. Its protein product is CASSLDRATNEKLFF.

V gene TRBV28 combines with J gene TRBJ1-5; maybe TRBD1 (6 bases). V lost 5 bases and J 6 bases, leaving 11 bases between the germline ends. The CDR3 is made up of 13 amino acids. The germline CDR1 and CDR2 sequences are MDHEN and SYDVKM. The CDR3 DNA reads as TGTGCCAGCAGTCGACTACAGGGTCAGCCCCAGCATTTT. As protein: CASSRLQGQPQHF.

This clone was observed a few times. The chain uses TRBV28 and TRBJ1-5; D is possibly TRBD1 (6 bases). The CDR3 extends over 21 amino acids. The V gene's germline CDR1 is MDHEN and CDR2 SYDVKM. The V gene lost 5 bases and the J gene lost 0 bases, with 29 bases spanning the gap. CDR3 in DNA: TGTGCCAGCAGTCTAGCAGTTAACCACAGGGTCGATCGTTATAGCAATCAGCCCCAGCATTTT. Translating gives CASSLAVNHRVDRYSNQPQHF.

This sequence joins TRBV6-6 and TRBJ1-2, with D unclear. CDR3 length equals 14 residues. The germline V gene has CDR1 MNHNY and CDR2 SVGAGI (reference sequence). Trimming stripped 7 bases from V and 2 bases from J, with 14 bases between. Here the CDR3 reads CASTAAPENYGYTF. CDR3 DNA: TGTGCCAGCACCGCAGCTCCCGAAAACTATGGCTACACCTTC.

This chain uses TRBV5-1 with TRBJ2-5; D not certain. CDR1 SGHRS and CDR2 YFSETQ come from the germline V gene. V dropped 4 bases and J dropped 2 bases, with 21 bases sitting between them. The CDR3 contains 17 residues. This CDR3 is CASSLLPLVGKQETQYF. In DNA form, the CDR3 reads TGCGCCAGCAGCCTACTTCCCCTTGTGGGGAAACAAGAGACCCAGTACTTC.

The rearrangement links TRBV5-1 to TRBJ1-5, with D possibly matching TRBD1 (5 bases). V lost 4 bases, J lost 4 bases, and 12 bases lay in between. The CDR3 loop spans 14 amino acids. Germline values: CDR1 SGHRS, CDR2 YFSETQ. The CDR3 region is CASSRDGLNQPQHF. The CDR3 DNA reads TGCGCCAGCAGCCGGGACGGACTTAATCAGCCCCAGCATTTT.

This chain uses TRBV7-2 with TRBJ2-3; D uncertain. The CDR3 length is 13 residues. V was pared by 1 base and J by 5 bases, with 7 bases between. CDR1 is SGHTA and CDR2 is FQGNSA in the germline V gene. CDR3 sequence reads: CASSLVSRDTQYF. DNA for the CDR3: TGTGCCAGCAGCTTAGTATCCCGAGATACGCAGTATTTT.

The rearrangement uses TRBV5-1 and TRBJ2-2; 7 bases are shared with TRBD1. V trimming: 4 bases; J trimming: 0 bases; junction bases outside the gene matches: 6. From germline, CDR1 is SGHRS and CDR2 YFSETQ. The CDR3 extends over 16 amino acids. DNA of the CDR3: TGCGCCAGCAGCCCGACAGGGCGCGCGAACACCGGGGAGCTGTTTTTT. Translated: CASSPTGRANTGELFF.

V is TRBV9 and J is TRBJ1-1; TRBD1 aligns across 12 bases. Trimming cost V 4 bases and J 10 bases; bases outside gene matches: 5. The CDR3 consists of 13 residues. Per the germline V gene, CDR1 is SGDLS and CDR2 is YYNGEE. Here the CDR3 DNA reads TGTGCCAGCAGCCAGGGACAGGGGGCGCGAGCTTTCTTT. It specifies CASSQGQGARAFF.

The J gene is TRBJ1-2, the V gene TRBV19; 7 bases map to TRBD1. In germline, CDR1 is LNHDA, CDR2 SQIVND (reference sequence). This CDR3 is built from 14 residues. The J segment lost 8 bases and the V segment lost 6 bases, leaving 12 bases of the junction unmatched. The CDR3 sequence: CASSSDRVVGGYTF. The CDR3 bases are TGTGCCAGTAGCTCCGACAGGGTCGTTGGGGGCTACACCTTC.